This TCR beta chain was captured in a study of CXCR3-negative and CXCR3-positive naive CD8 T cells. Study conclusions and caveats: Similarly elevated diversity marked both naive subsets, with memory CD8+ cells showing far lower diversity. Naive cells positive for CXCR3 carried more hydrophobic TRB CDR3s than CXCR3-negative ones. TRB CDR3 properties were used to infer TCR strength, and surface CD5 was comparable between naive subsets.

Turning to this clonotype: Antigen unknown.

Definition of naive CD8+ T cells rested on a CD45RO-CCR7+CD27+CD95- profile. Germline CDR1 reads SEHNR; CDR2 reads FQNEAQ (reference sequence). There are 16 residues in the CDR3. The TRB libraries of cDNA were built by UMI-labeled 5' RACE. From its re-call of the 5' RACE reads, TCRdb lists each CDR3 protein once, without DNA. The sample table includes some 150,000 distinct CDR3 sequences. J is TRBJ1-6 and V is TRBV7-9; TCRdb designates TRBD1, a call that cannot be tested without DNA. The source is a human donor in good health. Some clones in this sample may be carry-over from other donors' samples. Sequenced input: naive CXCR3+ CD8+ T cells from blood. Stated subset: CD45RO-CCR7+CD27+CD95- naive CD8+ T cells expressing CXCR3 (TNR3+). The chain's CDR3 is CASSGDSNTYNSPLHF.